The source of this T cell receptor (beta chain) is a study of breast tumors, draining lymph nodes, adjacent tissues. The V gene's germline CDR1 is LNHDA and CDR2 SQIVND (reference sequence). Trimming cost V 4 bases and J 2 bases, with 12 bases left between them. The CDR3 has 14 amino acids. Axillary draining lymph nodes of breast cancer patients supplied the node samples. This clonotype was observed many times. A single record per CDR3 protein comes from TCRdb applying MiXCR to the multiplex PCR reads. The sample yields some 140,000 distinct CDR3 sequences, approximately 20% seen once. J is TRBJ2-7 and V is TRBV19; tentative D call: TRBD1 (6 bases). This sequence originates from a female donor with breast cancer. Some clones in this sample may be carry-over from other donors' samples. Material: axillary lymph node tissue. As DNA, the CDR3 is TGTGCCAGTAGTAAAGGACAGAATACCTACGAGCAGTACTTC. It specifies CASSKGQNTYEQYF. Drawing the rest from reference TRBV19 and TRBJ2-7, the complete variable domain is DGGITQSPKYLFRKEGQNVTLSCEQNLNHDAMYWYRQDPGQGLRLIYYSQIVNDFQKGDIAEGYSVSREKKESFPLTVTSAQKNPTAFYLCASSKGQNTYEQYFGPGTRLTVT.